The clone carrying this TCR beta chain was seen just once. This record belongs to a study of T cells in Graves' hyperthyroidism and ophthalmopathy. Amplification targeted TCR beta CDR3 regions from RNA transcripts. The HTBI set primed first-round TCR CDR3 RT-PCR. TCRdb re-called the multiplex PCR reads through MiXCR, storing one row per CDR3 protein. The sample has around 500,000 distinct CDR3 sequences, around 15% seen once; the top ten hold roughly 29%. In germline, CDR1 is SGHTA, CDR2 FQGNSA. Trimming cost V 5 bases and J 10 bases, with 20 bases left between them. This CDR3 comprises 15 residues. Sequenced input: blood. This TCR was recovered from a woman in her 30s with Graves' ophthalmopathy. The chain is built from TRBV7-2 and TRBJ1-4, with D possibly TRBD1 on 5 matching bases. This CDR3 reads CASSPQRWGRGKLFF. The CDR3, as DNA: TGTGCCAGCAGCCCCCAAAGATGGGGACGGGGAAAACTGTTTTTT.